Below are 27 T cell receptor beta chains sequenced from a single sample in a study of OX40 agonist ivuxolimab in advanced cancers. Using immunoSEQ multiplex PCR, the repertoire was profiled, and TCRdb retains in-frame clones only, with some absent. Here the sample spans tens of thousands of clones, about 90% being singletons. The sequencing here drew on CD4+ or CD8+ T cells sorted from blood, taken in a trial of the OX40 agonist ivuxolimab. These receptors came from an adult with an advanced solid tumor such as melanoma, head and neck, liver or kidney cancer.

The chain employs TRBV18 and TRBJ2-5; D not certain. The CDR3 contains 15 residues. V lost 0 bases, J lost 1 base, and 9 bases lay in between. Germline V gene lookup returns CDR1 KGHSH and CDR2 LQKENI. The CDR3: CASSPPSRTQETQYF. CDR3 DNA sequence: TGTGCCAGCTCACCACCTTCCCGGACCCAAGAGACCCAGTACTTC.

The chain employs TRBV4-1 and TRBJ1-1; TRBD1 is a possible D gene (5 bases). The ends were cut back, 4 bases at V and 3 bases at J, with 9 bases in the middle. There are 13 residues in the CDR3. From germline, CDR1 is MGHRA and CDR2 YSYEKL. Here the CDR3 DNA reads TGCGCCAGCAGCCGGGGAGGGGACACTGAAGCTTTCTTT. Residues: CASSRGGDTEAFF.

The chain recombines TRBV11-3 with TRBJ2-1; TRBD2 aligns across 8 bases. Germline CDR1 is SGHNT and CDR2 is YENEEA. The CDR3 is 15 residues long. J was trimmed by 8 bases and V by 1 base; bases with no gene match: 7. The DNA of the CDR3 is TGTGCCAGCAGCTTAGGGAGCGGGAGTCCGGATGAGCAGTTCTTC. It translates to CASSLGSGSPDEQFF.

The chain is built from TRBV11-3 and TRBJ1-1; maybe TRBD1 (5 bases). Germline CDR1 SGHNT, CDR2 YENEEA. The length of the CDR3 is 16 residues. The germline V and J ends were trimmed by 5 bases and 0 bases, with 16 bases remaining between them. The CDR3: CASSARFGALNTEAFF. The CDR3 DNA reads as TGTGCCAGCAGCGCACGCTTTGGGGCGCTGAACACTGAAGCTTTCTTT.

The genes are TRBV19 and TRBJ2-7, with TRBD1 matching over 9 bases. CDR3 length equals 15 residues. Germline CDR1 LNHDA, CDR2 SQIVND (reference sequence). J lost 3 bases, V lost 3 bases, and 6 bases had no gene match. DNA of the CDR3: TGTGCCAGTAGTATGCGCCGGGACAGGGACTACGAGCAGTACTTC. Its translation: CASSMRRDRDYEQYF.

The rearrangement joins TRBV19 to TRBJ2-2; possibly TRBD1 or TRBD2 for D (7 bases each). The CDR3 runs 17 residues. Germline CDR1 LNHDA, CDR2 SQIVND (reference sequence). Trimming left V 2 bases short and J 7 bases short, with 20 bases between. This CDR3 reads CASSILPGGGPGGELFF. The CDR3 DNA sequence: TGTGCCAGTAGTATACTTCCAGGGGGAGGGCCCGGCGGGGAGCTGTTTTTT.

By proportion, this clone is medium-sized. V and J are TRBV27 and TRBJ1-1; no firm D call. Trimming cost V 7 bases and J 0 bases, with 9 bases left between them. The CDR3 spans 13 residues. Germline loops: CDR1 MNHEY, CDR2 SMNVEV (reference sequence). DNA for the CDR3: TGTGCCAGCATTGATAGGGTGAACACTGAAGCTTTCTTT. Translated: CASIDRVNTEAFF.

The chain uses TRBV19 and TRBJ1-5; D is unresolved. This CDR3 region has 15 residues. From germline, CDR1 is LNHDA and CDR2 SQIVND (reference sequence). V was cut by 2 bases and J by 0 bases, with 8 bases left in between. The CDR3 protein is CASSIIGNSNQPQHF. As DNA, the CDR3 is TGTGCCAGTAGTATAATTGGAAATAGCAATCAGCCCCAGCATTTT.

V is TRBV7-2 and J is TRBJ2-3; D uncertain. This CDR3 is built from 16 residues. Trimming left V 5 bases short and J 3 bases short, with 18 bases between. Germline V lookup: CDR1 SGHTA, CDR2 FQGNSA. The CDR3, as DNA: TGTGCCAGCAGCGCCCCCGGTAGGGAACGAACAGATACGCAGTATTTT. Protein: CASSAPGRERTDTQYF.

The chain couples TRBV11-3 to TRBJ2-2, with D uncertain. The CDR3 spans 14 residues. Trimming shortened V by 1 base and J by 2 bases, and 5 bases separated the two germline ends. The V gene's germline CDR1 is SGHNT and CDR2 YENEEA. In nucleotides, the CDR3 is TGTGCCAGCAGCTTAGGAGCTAACACCGGGGAGCTGTTTTTT. It is translated as CASSLGANTGELFF.

The V and J genes are TRBV30 and TRBJ2-2; possibly TRBD1 for D (6 bases). With 8 bases removed from V and 6 bases from J, the gap between germline ends came to 10 bases. Per germline, CDR1 GTSNPN and CDR2 SVGIG (reference sequence). CDR3 size: 11 residues. The CDR3 sequence is CARQVSGELFF. In DNA form, the CDR3 reads TGTGCCCGACAGGTATCCGGGGAGCTGTTTTTT.

The chain joins TRBV23-1 to TRBJ2-3; TRBD2 matches 8 bases. TRBV23-1 has ORF status, its function being uncertain. V was pared by 4 bases and J by 2 bases, with 17 bases of the junction left unmatched. The length of the CDR3 is 19 residues. The CDR3 loop is CASSPPPTGGPHPTDTQYF. For the CDR3, the DNA is TGCGCCAGCAGTCCCCCCCCTACGGGAGGGCCGCATCCCACAGATACGCAGTATTTT.

This clone was recorded once. The V call is TRBV14, the J call TRBJ2-3, with D uncertain. Trimming pared 4 bases from V and 0 bases from J, leaving 17 bases between. CDR1 is SGHDN, CDR2 FVKESK, per germline. The CDR3 length is 17 residues. The CDR3 sequence: CASSRTAWSFSTDTQYF. CDR3 coding DNA: TGTGCCAGCAGCCGAACGGCGTGGTCATTTAGCACAGATACGCAGTATTTT.

The chain carries TRBV29-1 and TRBJ2-7, with TRBD2 matching 11 bases. The CDR3 loop spans 14 amino acids. J gave up 7 bases and V 4 bases, and 9 bases lay outside the gene matches. In germline, CDR1 is SQVTM, CDR2 ANQGSEA. The CDR3 loop reads CSVASSGRRREQYF. The CDR3 nucleotides are TGCAGCGTTGCCTCTAGCGGGAGGAGGAGAGAGCAGTACTTC.

The chain recombines TRBV5-1 with TRBJ2-7; possibly TRBD1 for D (5 bases). This CDR3 region has 13 residues. Trimming took 2 bases from V and 6 from J, leaving 12 bases between them. Germline V gene sequence: CDR1 SGHRS, CDR2 YFSETQ. CDR3 region: CASSFQGSGEQYF. The CDR3 region has the DNA TGCGCCAGCAGCTTCCAGGGCTCCGGCGAGCAGTACTTC.

The chain combines TRBV6-1 with TRBJ1-1; weak D call: TRBD1 (6 bases). V lost 2 bases to trimming and J lost 1 base, with 11 bases between them. The CDR3 is 15 residues long. Germline CDR1 MNHNS, CDR2 SASEGT. The CDR3 is CASSEWGQGNTEAFF. CDR3 in DNA: TGTGCCAGCAGTGAATGGGGGCAAGGGAACACTGAAGCTTTCTTT.

The chain joins TRBV5-5 to TRBJ1-1; D might be TRBD1 (6 bases). Germline-derived CDR1 and CDR2 are SGHKS and YYEKEE (reference sequence). V was pared by 5 bases and J by 0 bases, with 11 bases between. CDR3 length: 14 amino acids. CDR3 in amino acids: CASRRDTLNTEAFF. CDR3 DNA sequence: TGTGCCAGCAGACGGGACACTCTGAACACTGAAGCTTTCTTT. The variable domain in full, completed from reference TRBV5-5 and TRBJ1-1, reads DAGVTQSPTHLIKTRGQQVTLRCSPISGHKSVSWYQQVLGQGPQFIFQYYEKEERGRGNFPDRFSARQFPNYSSELNVNALLLGDSALYLCASRRDTLNTEAFFGQGTRLTVV.

The chain links TRBV7-2 to TRBJ2-5, with TRBD2 matching 8 bases. The CDR3 is made up of 14 amino acids. Germline CDR1 and CDR2: SGHTA and FQGNSA. Germline trimming cut 2 bases from V and 5 bases from J; bases unmatched to any gene: 4. CDR3 coding DNA: TGTGCCAGCAGCTTATCTCGGGGGGGGGAGACCCAGTACTTC. Its translation: CASSLSRGGETQYF.

The rearrangement uses TRBV29-1 and TRBJ2-5; D tentatively reads TRBD1 or TRBD2 (6 bases each). The CDR3 loop spans 12 amino acids. The V gene lost 4 bases and the J gene lost 4 bases, with 10 bases spanning the gap. Germline-derived CDR1 and CDR2 are SQVTM and ANQGSEA. DNA of the CDR3: TGCAGCGTTGGGAAGGGGGGAGAGACCCAGTACTTC. This encodes CSVGKGGETQYF.

The chain is built from TRBV15 and TRBJ1-6, with 9 positions matching TRBD1. V lost 6 bases to trimming and J lost 10 bases; unmatched junction nucleotides: 4. The CDR3 has 13 residues. Germline values: CDR1 LNHNV, CDR2 YYDKDF (reference sequence). CDR3 coding DNA: TGTGCCACCAGTACAGACAGGGGGTCACCCCTCCACTTT. Translation gives CATSTDRGSPLHF.

V is TRBV7-2 and J is TRBJ1-3; 7 bases are a match to TRBD1. V shed 4 bases and J 8 bases; nucleotides not matched to a gene: 8. Germline V gene lookup returns CDR1 SGHTA and CDR2 FQGNSA. The CDR3 contains 14 residues. CDR3 sequence: CASSSSSGGHTIYF. In DNA, the CDR3 is TGTGCCAGCAGCTCCTCCTCAGGGGGACACACCATATATTTT.

This rearrangement joins TRBV19 to TRBJ2-5; D might be TRBD1 (5 bases). Per the germline V gene, CDR1 is LNHDA and CDR2 is SQIVND (reference sequence). CDR3 length: 13 residues. V lost 5 bases to trimming and J lost 5 bases, with 12 bases between them. The CDR3 coding sequence is TGTGCCAGTAGTGCCACAGGTATTGAGACCCAGTACTTC. It translates to CASSATGIETQYF.

The rearrangement links TRBV4-1 to TRBJ2-7; D not resolved. With 1 base removed from V and 2 bases from J, the gap between germline ends came to 9 bases. This CDR3 contains 14 residues. Per germline, CDR1 MGHRA and CDR2 YSYEKL. The CDR3 DNA sequence: TGCGCCAGCAGCCAAGGAAGGCAAACCTACGAGCAGTACTTC. This codes for CASSQGRQTYEQYF.

The J gene is TRBJ2-7, the V gene TRBV4-1, with 9 bases fitting TRBD1. The length of the CDR3 is 15 residues. Germline trimming cut 4 bases from V and 7 bases from J; bases unmatched to any gene: 11. Germline CDR1 MGHRA, CDR2 YSYEKL. The CDR3 region has the DNA TGCGCCAGCAGCCCTCCGGGACAGGGCCTGGGGGAGCAGTACTTC. Translation gives CASSPPGQGLGEQYF.

The chain couples TRBV5-1 to TRBJ2-7; 9 bases are shared with TRBD2. The V gene end was trimmed by 3 bases and the J gene end by 4 bases; junction bases not matched to a gene: 11. The germline gives CDR1 SGHRS, CDR2 YFSETQ. The CDR3 has 16 amino acids. The CDR3 DNA reads as TGCGCCAGCAGCTCTTCTTTTAGCGGGAGTTGGTACGAGCAGTACTTC. Protein product: CASSSSFSGSWYEQYF.

V and J are TRBV4-1 and TRBJ1-4; no definite D call. V was pared by 1 base and J by 8 bases, with 14 bases between. The germline gives CDR1 MGHRA, CDR2 YSYEKL. The CDR3 length is 15 residues. CDR3 sequence: CASSQGPTGAEKLFF. The CDR3 nucleotides are TGCGCCAGCAGCCAAGGCCCTACCGGAGCCGAAAAACTGTTTTTT.

The chain recombines TRBV19 with TRBJ2-2, with 8 positions matching TRBD2. V trimming: 6 bases; J trimming: 1 base; junction bases outside the gene matches: 4. The germline gives CDR1 LNHDA, CDR2 SQIVND (reference sequence). This CDR3 comprises 15 residues. The CDR3 sequence: CASRERGMNTGELFF. The CDR3 coding sequence is TGTGCCAGTAGGGAGCGGGGGATGAACACCGGGGAGCTGTTTTTT.